The sequence of this T cell receptor (beta chain) was determined in a study of T cell responses to AZD1222 COVID-19 vaccine. The protocol was immunoSEQ multiplex PCR, while the TCRdb copy is restricted to in-frame clones and leaves out a portion. The sample lists about 260,000 clones; roughly 93% were seen once. The CDR3 length is 15 residues. Germline CDR1 and CDR2: MNHEY and SVGAGI. Trimming removed 2 bases from V and 7 bases from J; junction bases left unmatched: 5. The receptor's source is an adult in good health. Sequencing used peripheral blood, obtained on day 0 of AZD1222 vaccination. This chain links TRBV6-5 with TRBJ1-2, with TRBD1 matching over 12 bases. For the CDR3, the DNA is TGTGCCAGCAGTTACGGGACAGGGGGCGAGAGTGGCTACACCTTC. It encodes CASSYGTGGESGYTF.